A single sample gave rise to the 29 T cell receptor beta chains below, sequenced in a study of spatial heterogeneity in lung cancer. Overall study results and limits: Counts of expanded intratumoral alpha and beta TCRs tracked tumor mutation counts.

TCRdb independently ran MiXCR on the 5' RACE reads; one entry per CDR3 protein. The sample includes about 10,000 distinct CDR3 sequences, 12% of them seen just once. Antigen specificity for these receptors is unknown. Indicated time point: sample taken at primary tumor resection. The specimen comprised lung tumor tissue, sampled at surgery. All receptors derive from a male donor with early-stage non-small cell lung cancer.

This clonotype was detected ten times or more. Since the library was made to target alpha chains, this beta chain is a stray read and its abundance is not meaningful. The chain has TRBV24-1 and TRBJ2-1; the D is unclear. Germline V gene data show CDR1 as KGHDR and CDR2 as SFDVKD. This CDR3 has 13 amino acids. The V and J ends lost 1 base and 6 bases respectively, with 6 bases between them. The DNA for the CDR3 is TGTGCCACCAGTGATTTTCCGTTCAATGAGCAGTTCTTC. Its protein product is CATSDFPFNEQFF.

This clonotype occurred many times. For a library built for alpha chains, this beta chain is a stray read; little rests on its size. The V call is TRBV6-2 or TRBV6-3, the J call TRBJ2-3, with TRBD1 matching 9 bases. The germline gives CDR1 MNHEY, CDR2 SVGEGT. The CDR3 spans 16 residues. The ends lost 4 bases at V and 3 bases at J; junction bases unmatched: 8. DNA for the CDR3: TGTGCCAGCAGTTCTACGGGACAGGGAAGGACAGATACGCAGTATTTT. Its translation: CASSSTGQGRTDTQYF.

At least ten counts were recorded for this clonotype. This beta chain represents an off-target read in a library built for alpha chains; its size is of limited meaning. The chain employs TRBV7-3 and TRBJ2-2, with D unclear. CDR1 is SGHTA and CDR2 is FQGTGA in the germline V gene. V shed 6 bases and J shed 1 base, with 15 bases lying between them. There are 16 residues in the CDR3. The CDR3 DNA sequence: TGTGCCAGCAGTCTTAATAGCCCGGGGAACACCGGGGAGCTGTTTTTT. Encoded protein: CASSLNSPGNTGELFF.

In this sample, this clonotype is medium-sized. This beta chain is off target for a library built for alpha chains, so its abundance means little. The chain combines TRBV3-1 with TRBJ2-7, with 10 nucleotides matching TRBD2. This CDR3 spans 14 amino acids. Trimming took 2 bases from V and 6 from J; bases not matched to a gene: 4. Germline assignment: CDR1 LGHDT and CDR2 YNNKEL (reference sequence). The CDR3 here is CASSQTSGITEQYF. The CDR3 DNA sequence: TGTGCCAGCAGCCAAACTAGCGGGATCACCGAGCAGTACTTC.

This clonotype was observed many times. Because this beta chain is a stray read in a library intended to capture alpha chains, its abundance should not be given much weight. The chain employs TRBV7-2 and TRBJ2-2; TRBD2 agrees at 9 bases. The CDR3 sequence is 17 residues long. Trimming at V came to 1 base and at J to 4 bases, leaving 7 bases not matched to a gene. Germline loops: CDR1 SGHTA, CDR2 FQGNSA. The DNA of the CDR3 is TGTGCCAGCAGCTTAGGATGGGGCGGGAGGGCCACCGGGGAGCTGTTTTTT. Translation: CASSLGWGGRATGELFF. Variable domain in full (rest from reference TRBV7-2 and TRBJ2-2): GAGVSQSPSNKVTEKGKDVELRCDPISGHTALYWYRQSLGQGLEFLIYFQGNSAPDKSGLPSDRFSAERTGGSVSTLTIQRTQQEDSAVYLCASSLGWGGRATGELFFGEGSRLTVL.

Judged by abundance, this clonotype is medium-sized. Little can be read into the size of this beta chain, an off-target read in a library designed for alpha chains. V is TRBV6-5 and J is TRBJ1-1; D possibly corresponds to TRBD1 (6 bases). CDR1 and CDR2 from the germline V gene are MNHEY and SVGAGI. This CDR3 region has 14 residues. V was clipped by 5 bases and J by 1 base, with 11 bases between them. For the CDR3, the DNA is TGTGCCAGCAGTCAGGGACACACGAACACTGAAGCTTTCTTT. Its protein is CASSQGHTNTEAFF.

This clonotype has ten or more counts. This beta chain is off target for a library built for alpha chains, so its abundance means little. The chain combines TRBV12-3 or TRBV12-4 with TRBJ2-3, with a weak D call TRBD2 (5 bases). There are 14 residues in the CDR3. V was pared by 0 bases and J by 1 base, with 5 bases between. Here the CDR3 DNA reads TGTGCCAGCAGTTTAGCTAGCGGCACAGATACGCAGTATTTT. This encodes CASSLASGTDTQYF.

This clonotype showed up many times. For a library built for alpha chains, this beta chain is a stray read; little rests on its size. V is TRBV15 and J is TRBJ2-5, with 9 bases lining up with TRBD2. V lost 1 base to trimming and J lost 8 bases; unmatched junction nucleotides: 11. CDR1 and CDR2 from the germline V gene are LNHNV and YYDKDF (reference sequence). The CDR3 extends over 16 amino acids. The CDR3 bases are TGTGCCACCAGCAGAGTACTAGCGGGTGCCGGGGGCACCCAGTACTTC. Translating gives CATSRVLAGAGGTQYF.

Many counts were recorded for this clonotype. Since it is a stray read in a library aimed at alpha chains, this beta chain has a size that is not meaningful. This sequence joins TRBV19 and TRBJ2-7; D possibly matches TRBD1 or TRBD2 (5 bases each). V dropped 1 base and J dropped 2 bases, with 12 bases sitting between them. In germline, CDR1 is LNHDA, CDR2 SQIVND (reference sequence). The CDR3 loop spans 15 amino acids. In DNA, the CDR3 is TGTGCCAGTAGTATAGCATCCGGGACCACCTACGAGCAGTACTTC. It encodes CASSIASGTTYEQYF.

This clonotype was observed many times. Within a library made for alpha chains, this beta chain is off target, and its count is uninformative. This chain uses TRBV30 with TRBJ2-3; 8 bases map to TRBD1. The V gene end was trimmed by 8 bases and the J gene end by 2 bases; junction bases not matched to a gene: 6. Looked up from germline, CDR1 is GTSNPN and CDR2 is SVGIG (reference sequence). This CDR3 comprises 13 residues. The CDR3 coding sequence is TGTGCCAGACGGGACAGGAACACAGATACGCAGTATTTT. Its translation: CARRDRNTDTQYF.

This clonotype was detected many times. A library prepared for alpha chains yielded this beta chain as an off-target read; its size is of little meaning. This rearrangement joins TRBV4-1 to TRBJ1-4, with 8 bases identical to TRBD1. V lost 1 base to trimming and J lost 3 bases; unmatched junction nucleotides: 13. This CDR3 comprises 19 residues. Germline-derived CDR1 and CDR2 are MGHRA and YSYEKL. DNA of the CDR3: TGCGCCAGCAGCCAAGCCCAGGGGGCTGCGTCTGTGTCTAATGAAAAACTGTTTTTT. Residues: CASSQAQGAASVSNEKLFF.

This clonotype appeared many times. For a library built for alpha chains, this beta chain is a stray read; little rests on its size. The genes are TRBV11-2 and TRBJ1-5; D is possibly TRBD1 (6 bases). Germline V gene lookup returns CDR1 SGHAT and CDR2 FQNNGV. This CDR3 is built from 14 residues. The germline V and J ends were trimmed by 6 bases and 7 bases, with 16 bases remaining between them. CDR3 nucleotide sequence: TGTGCCAGCAGGCCTACAGGGAAGGGCCAGCCCCAGCATTTT. This codes for CASRPTGKGQPQHF.

This clonotype was recorded at least ten times. The library was designed around alpha chains, so this beta chain is a stray read whose abundance carries little weight. The DNA of the CDR3 is TGTGCCAGCAGCCCACTGGGACAGGCGATAACGAACACCGGGGAGCTGTTTTTT. Residues: CASSPLGQAITNTGELFF. V usage is TRBV7-2 and J usage is TRBJ2-2; 8 bases line up with TRBD1. CDR3 length: 18 amino acids. The germline V gene has CDR1 SGHTA and CDR2 FQGNSA. V shed 5 bases, J shed 0 bases, and the junction held 11 bases outside the gene matches.

In this sample, this clonotype turned up a few times. This beta chain is an off-target read within a library intended for alpha chains, so its frequency means little. The rearrangement joins TRBV12-5 to TRBJ2-2, with 14 bases aligning to TRBD2. The germline V gene encodes CDR1 LGHNT and CDR2 FRNRAP. J was trimmed by 5 bases and V by 1 base; bases with no gene match: 9. The CDR3 has 19 amino acids. The CDR3 sequence: CASGLAPRTSGGFTGELFF. CDR3 bases: TGTGCTAGTGGTTTGGCCCCAAGGACTAGCGGGGGGTTTACCGGGGAGCTGTTTTTT.

There are a few counts of this clonotype. The size of this beta chain means little, since it is a stray read in a library made for alpha chains. This chain connects TRBV5-5 to TRBJ1-5; D may be TRBD1 (6 bases). The germline V gene encodes CDR1 SGHKS and CDR2 YYEKEE (reference sequence). The V and J ends lost 4 bases and 11 bases respectively, with 25 bases between them. The CDR3 consists of 16 residues. The CDR3 loop is CASSDPGAGARAAQHF. For the CDR3, the DNA is TGTGCCAGCAGCGACCCTGGAGCAGGGGCCAGAGCCGCCCAGCATTTT.

In the case of this clonotype: This beta chain is an off-target read within a library intended for alpha chains, so its frequency means little. The chain uses TRBV2 and TRBJ1-4; D unresolved. The CDR3 extends over 13 amino acids. The V end was cut by 7 bases, the J end by 7 bases, with 13 bases between. Germline CDR1 is SNHLY and CDR2 is FYNNEI. In DNA, the CDR3 is TGTGCCAGCACCCGAGCTCGGGGTGAAAAACTGTTTTTT. It yields the protein CASTRARGEKLFF.

This clonotype was picked up many times. This beta chain is a stray read from a library made for alpha chains; its abundance is not meaningful. J is TRBJ1-4 and V is TRBV15; D call uncertain. This CDR3 comprises 15 residues. Germline lookup yields CDR1 LNHNV and CDR2 YYDKDF (reference sequence). V was pared by 0 bases and J by 0 bases, with 5 bases between. CDR3 amino acids: CATSRDLATNEKLFF. The CDR3 DNA sequence: TGTGCCACCAGCAGAGACCTTGCAACTAATGAAAAACTGTTTTTT.

This clonotype was found many times. Little can be read into the size of this beta chain, an off-target read in a library designed for alpha chains. This chain uses TRBV29-1 with TRBJ2-3; D is ambiguous. The CDR3 extends over 10 amino acids. Germline V gene data show CDR1 as SQVTM and CDR2 as ANQGSEA. V gave up 3 bases and J gave up 10 bases, with 8 bases separating them. The chain's CDR3 is CSVEFRAQYF. The CDR3 DNA is TGCAGCGTTGAGTTTCGAGCGCAGTATTTT.

In its sample, this clonotype was seen many times. This beta chain represents an off-target read in a library built for alpha chains; its size is of limited meaning. The chain couples TRBV20-1 to TRBJ2-7, with 7 bases aligning to TRBD1. V lost 4 bases and J lost 2; bases outside the gene matches: 8. This CDR3 contains 14 residues. In germline, CDR1 is DFQATT, CDR2 SNEGSKA (reference sequence). The CDR3 protein is CSAIGDSLAYEQYF. The CDR3 bases are TGCAGTGCTATCGGGGACAGCCTGGCCTACGAGCAGTACTTC.

This clonotype appeared many times. Little can be read into the size of this beta chain, an off-target read in a library designed for alpha chains. This sequence joins TRBV11-3 and TRBJ2-7; D gene unclear. Germline V gene sequence: CDR1 SGHNT, CDR2 YENEEA. The ends were cut back, 0 bases at V and 6 bases at J, with 9 bases in the middle. CDR3 size: 13 residues. CDR3 loop: CASSLDWAGEQYF. The DNA of the CDR3 is TGTGCCAGCAGCTTAGATTGGGCCGGCGAGCAGTACTTC.

This clonotype was observed many times. Because the library targeted alpha chains, this beta chain is an off-target read whose size means little. V is TRBV7-3 and J is TRBJ2-2, with 9 bases aligning to TRBD2. This CDR3 spans 17 amino acids. Losses at the gene ends were 1 base for V and 1 base for J; bases not matched to a gene: 4. In germline, CDR1 is SGHTA, CDR2 FQGTGA. The CDR3, as DNA: TGTGCCAGCAGCTTAAGTCCGACTAGCGGGAACACCGGGGAGCTGTTTTTT. It specifies CASSLSPTSGNTGELFF.

This clonotype occurred many times. This beta chain is a stray sequence in a library constructed for alpha chains; its clone size is not meaningful. The chain links TRBV20-1 to TRBJ2-5, with D possibly TRBD1 on 6 matching bases. From germline, CDR1 is DFQATT and CDR2 SNEGSKA (reference sequence). The CDR3 is made up of 14 amino acids. Trimming left V 6 bases short and J 5 bases short, with 19 bases between. The CDR3 nucleotides read TGCAGTGCAAGTCAGGTTGGGGGCTTCGAGACCCAGTACTTC. Amino acids: CSASQVGGFETQYF.

This clonotype is deemed medium-sized. This beta chain slipped into a library made for alpha chains as a stray read, so its size is not meaningful. V usage is TRBV30 and J usage is TRBJ2-1; 11 nucleotides line up with TRBD2. V trimming: 3 bases; J trimming: 0 bases; junction bases outside the gene matches: 7. This CDR3 spans 17 amino acids. Germline V gene data show CDR1 as GTSNPN and CDR2 as SVGIG (reference sequence). The CDR3 region has the DNA TGTGCCTGGAGAAGGACTAGCGGGCTCAGCTCCTACAATGAGCAGTTCTTC. It translates to CAWRRTSGLSSYNEQFF.

This clonotype was detected ten times or more. This beta chain is a stray read from a library made for alpha chains; its abundance is not meaningful. The chain joins TRBV29-1 to TRBJ1-1, with TRBD1 as a possible D gene (5 bases). The germline V and J ends were trimmed by 6 bases and 1 base, with 9 bases remaining between them. This CDR3 is 12 amino acids long. Germline assignment: CDR1 SQVTM and CDR2 ANQGSEA. The CDR3 is CSVPTGNTEAFF. The CDR3 DNA reads as TGCAGCGTGCCAACAGGGAACACTGAAGCTTTCTTT.

A word on this clonotype: A library prepared for alpha chains yielded this beta chain as an off-target read; its size is of little meaning. This sequence joins TRBV4-3 and TRBJ2-3, with a weak D call TRBD2 (5 bases). With 4 bases removed from V and 6 bases from J, the gap between germline ends came to 23 bases. Germline V gene lookup returns CDR1 LGHNA and CDR2 YSLEER. This CDR3 comprises 17 residues. The CDR3 is CASSLSRALSGGDTQYF. The CDR3 bases are TGCGCCAGCAGCCTCTCCCGGGCACTTTCCGGCGGGGATACGCAGTATTTT.

In its sample, this clonotype was seen many times. This beta chain was picked up by a library intended for alpha chains and is off target, so its count carries little meaning. The DNA for the CDR3 is TGTGCCAGCAGCTTGGGAACTAGCGGTAACTACAATGAGCAGTTCTTC. This gives the protein CASSLGTSGNYNEQFF. This chain links TRBV5-4 with TRBJ2-1; 8 bases line up with TRBD2. The ends lost 0 bases at V and 3 bases at J; junction bases unmatched: 5. The length of the CDR3 is 16 residues. Germline assignment: CDR1 SGHNT and CDR2 YYREEE (reference sequence).

This clonotype is deemed medium-sized. Because this beta chain is a stray read in a library intended to capture alpha chains, its abundance should not be given much weight. This chain uses TRBV20-1 with TRBJ2-7; no definite D call. Germline V gives CDR1 DFQATT, CDR2 SNEGSKA (reference sequence). The CDR3 runs 13 residues. V lost 3 bases, J lost 1 base, and 10 bases lay in between. CDR3 nucleotide sequence: TGCAGTGCTAGTGTGACTGGATCCTACGAGCAGTACTTC. Translating gives CSASVTGSYEQYF.

This clonotype was recorded once. As an off-target read in a library built for alpha chains, this beta chain has a frequency of little significance. The chain carries TRBV11-3 and TRBJ2-1; D remains ambiguous. CDR1 is SGHNT, CDR2 YENEEA, per germline. V shed 4 bases and J shed 0 bases, with 16 bases lying between them. The CDR3 spans 17 residues. This chain's CDR3 is CASSSFGPQSSYNEQFF. The DNA of the CDR3 is TGTGCCAGCAGCTCCTTTGGGCCGCAGAGCTCCTACAATGAGCAGTTCTTC. Complete variable domain (other parts from reference TRBV11-3 and TRBJ2-1): EAGVVQSPRYKIIEKKQPVAFWCNPISGHNTLYWYLQNLGQGPELLIRYENEEAVDDSQLPKDRFSAERLKGVDSTLKIQPAELGDSAVYLCASSSFGPQSSYNEQFFGPGTRLTVL.

This clonotype was detected ten times or more. This beta chain came through as a stray read in a library set up for alpha chains, and its size says little. The chain employs TRBV3-1 and TRBJ1-2; D is ambiguous. Trimming took off 5 bases at V and 2 bases at J, with 12 bases between the two ends. Germline V CDR1 and CDR2: LGHDT, YNNKEL (reference sequence). The CDR3 covers 14 residues. In DNA form, the CDR3 reads TGTGCCAGCAGCGGATATCGAGACAACTATGGCTACACCTTC. Translating gives CASSGYRDNYGYTF.